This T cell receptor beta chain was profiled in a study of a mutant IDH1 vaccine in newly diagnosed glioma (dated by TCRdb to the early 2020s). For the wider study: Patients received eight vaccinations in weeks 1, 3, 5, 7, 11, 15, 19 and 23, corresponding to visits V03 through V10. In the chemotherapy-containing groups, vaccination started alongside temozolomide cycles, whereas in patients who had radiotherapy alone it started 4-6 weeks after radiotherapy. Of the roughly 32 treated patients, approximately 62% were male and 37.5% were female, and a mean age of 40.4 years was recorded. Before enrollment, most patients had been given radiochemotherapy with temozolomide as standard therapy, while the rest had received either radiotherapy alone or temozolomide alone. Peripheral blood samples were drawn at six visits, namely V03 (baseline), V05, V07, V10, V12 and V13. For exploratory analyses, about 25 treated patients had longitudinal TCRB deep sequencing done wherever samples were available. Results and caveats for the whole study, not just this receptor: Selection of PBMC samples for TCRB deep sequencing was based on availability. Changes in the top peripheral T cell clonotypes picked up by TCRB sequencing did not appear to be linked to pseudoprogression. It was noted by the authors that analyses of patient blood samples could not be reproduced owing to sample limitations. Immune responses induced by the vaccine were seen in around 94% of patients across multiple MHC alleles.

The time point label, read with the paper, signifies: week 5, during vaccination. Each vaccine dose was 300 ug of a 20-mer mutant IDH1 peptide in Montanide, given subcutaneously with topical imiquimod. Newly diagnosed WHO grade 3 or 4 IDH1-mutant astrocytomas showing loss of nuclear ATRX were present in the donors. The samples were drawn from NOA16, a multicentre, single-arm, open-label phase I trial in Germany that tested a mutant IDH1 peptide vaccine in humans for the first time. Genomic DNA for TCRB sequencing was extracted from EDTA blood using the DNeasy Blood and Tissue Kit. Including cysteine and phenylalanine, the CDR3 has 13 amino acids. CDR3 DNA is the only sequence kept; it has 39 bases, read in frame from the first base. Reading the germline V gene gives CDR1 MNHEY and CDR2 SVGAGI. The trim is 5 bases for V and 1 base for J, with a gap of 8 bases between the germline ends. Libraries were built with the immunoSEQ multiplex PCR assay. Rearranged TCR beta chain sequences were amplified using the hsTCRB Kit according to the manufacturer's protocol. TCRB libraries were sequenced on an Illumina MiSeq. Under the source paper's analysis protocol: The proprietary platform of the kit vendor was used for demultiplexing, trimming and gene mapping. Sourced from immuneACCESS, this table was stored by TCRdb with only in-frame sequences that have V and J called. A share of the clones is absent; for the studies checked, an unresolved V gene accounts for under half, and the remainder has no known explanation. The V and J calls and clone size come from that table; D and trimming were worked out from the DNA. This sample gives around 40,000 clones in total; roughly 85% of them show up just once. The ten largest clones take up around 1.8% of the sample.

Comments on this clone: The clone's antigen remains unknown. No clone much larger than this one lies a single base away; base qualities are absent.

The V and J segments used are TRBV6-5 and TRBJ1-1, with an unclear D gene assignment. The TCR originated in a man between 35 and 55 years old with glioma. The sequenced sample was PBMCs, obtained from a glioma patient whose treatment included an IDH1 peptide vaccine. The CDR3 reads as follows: CASSEVRNTEAFF. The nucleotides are TGTGCCAGCAGTGAAGTGAGGAACACTGAAGCTTTCTTT.